This TCR beta chain was identified in a study of diagnostic markers for celiac disease. The CDR3 covers 16 residues. Germline CDR1 SGHRS, CDR2 YFSETQ. TCRdb reanalyzed the reads and collapses them to one entry per CDR3 protein, without DNA. The specimen's table records more than 7,500 distinct CDR3 sequences. The chain has TRBV5-1 and TRBJ2-1; as DNA is missing, the TRBD2 call by TCRdb cannot be tested. The sample consisted of either unsorted cells or a sorted T cell fraction (not recorded which). The TCR sequence derives from a human donor. This table probably holds off-target reads from a library built for another chain. CDR3 region: CASSLDSGSSYNEQFF.